A single sample is the source of the 26 T cell receptor beta chains below, sequenced in a study of cytomegalovirus exposure and HLA in healthy donors (dated by TCRdb to between 2016 and 2019). Library preparation was by the immunoSEQ multiplex PCR assay. The source is immuneACCESS, and TCRdb retained only in-frame sequences with V and J called. Part of the clones is not carried over; for the studies checked, unresolved V genes explain less than half of this, and the remainder is unexplained. The sample records 190,000 or so clones, 84% of which are singletons. The ten largest clones represent roughly 13% of the sample. Material: PBMCs. Receptors were obtained from a woman in her 30s in good health and CMV-seropositive.

This chain connects TRBV7-6 to TRBJ1-4; 10 bases map to TRBD1. The V segment lost 5 bases and the J segment 5 bases; nucleotides outside the gene matches: 5. CDR1 and CDR2 from the germline V gene are SGHVS and FNYEAQ. The CDR3 has 15 residues. CDR3 bases: TGTGCCAGCAGCCGCACGACAGGGGGCAATGAAAAACTGTTTTTT. Its translation is CASSRTTGGNEKLFF.

This rearrangement joins TRBV30 to TRBJ2-2; TRBD2 matches 9 bases. Germline trimming cut 3 bases from V and 5 bases from J; bases unmatched to any gene: 1. The length of the CDR3 is 13 residues. Germline CDR1 is GTSNPN and CDR2 is SVGIG (reference sequence). The chain's CDR3 is CAWRTSGTGELFF. The CDR3 DNA sequence: TGTGCCTGGAGAACTAGCGGGACCGGGGAGCTGTTTTTT.

This chain uses TRBV6-1 with TRBJ1-4; D may be TRBD1 (5 bases). Germline assignment: CDR1 MNHNS and CDR2 SASEGT. The CDR3 is 14 residues long. Trimming removed 8 bases from V and 0 bases from J, with 10 bases in between. CDR3 sequence reads: CASERTTTNEKLFF. The CDR3 nucleotides read TGTGCCAGCGAACGGACAACAACTAATGAAAAACTGTTTTTT.

The chain combines TRBV16 with TRBJ1-2; unclear D gene. V lost 0 bases, J lost 5 bases, and 7 bases lay in between. Germline V lookup: CDR1 KGHSY, CDR2 FQNENV. CDR3 size: 13 residues. CDR3 region: CASSQSSGYGYTF. The CDR3 nucleotides read TGTGCCAGCAGCCAATCGTCCGGTTATGGCTACACCTTC.

The genes are TRBV25-1 and TRBJ2-5, with 7 bases lining up with TRBD2. Losses at the gene ends were 1 base for V and 3 bases for J; bases not matched to a gene: 11. CDR1 is MGHDK and CDR2 is SYGVNS in the germline V gene. This CDR3 has 17 amino acids. The CDR3 loop is CASSELGSGLEKETQYF. The CDR3 DNA is TGTGCCAGCAGTGAATTGGGATCCGGACTAGAGAAAGAGACCCAGTACTTC.

This clone showed up just a few times. Written as DNA, the CDR3 is TGTGCCAGCAGCTTAGGTCAGGGGTCGGGTAATGAAAAACTGTTTTTT. Translation gives CASSLGQGSGNEKLFF. This rearrangement joins TRBV7-9 to TRBJ1-4; a possible D gene is TRBD1 (6 bases). With 1 base removed from V and 4 bases from J, the gap between germline ends came to 13 bases. CDR1 SEHNR and CDR2 FQNEAQ come from the germline V gene (reference sequence). This CDR3 has 16 residues.

The V and J genes are TRBV27 and TRBJ2-7; 10 positions match TRBD2. The CDR3 consists of 14 residues. Germline trimming cut 6 bases from V and 4 bases from J; bases unmatched to any gene: 6. CDR1 and CDR2 from the germline V gene are MNHEY and SMNVEV (reference sequence). Written as DNA, the CDR3 is TGTGCCAGCAGGGTAGCGGGGGGAGGATACGAGCAGTACTTC. Translation: CASRVAGGGYEQYF.

This sequence joins TRBV5-1 and TRBJ2-3; TRBD2 might be the D (6 bases). CDR1 and CDR2 (germline): SGHRS, YFSETQ. This CDR3 region has 16 residues. V was cut by 5 bases and J by 1 base, with 17 bases left in between. CDR3 nucleotide sequence: TGCGCCAGCAGTTTTATCGCGGGAAGGGGCACAGATACGCAGTATTTT. Encoded protein: CASSFIAGRGTDTQYF.

The V gene is TRBV5-1, the J gene TRBJ1-1, with a possible D match to TRBD1 (5 bases). There are 17 residues in the CDR3. The germline gives CDR1 SGHRS, CDR2 YFSETQ. The V gene lost 0 bases and the J gene lost 4 bases, with 19 bases spanning the gap. CDR3 DNA sequence: TGCGCCAGCAGCTTGGCCATGGGAGGCCGGGGGGGCACTGAAGCTTTCTTT. Translated, it gives CASSLAMGGRGGTEAFF. The full variable domain, with the rest looked up from reference TRBV5-1 and TRBJ1-1, is KAGVTQTPRYLIKTRGQQVTLSCSPISGHRSVSWYQQTPGQGLQFLFEYFSETQRNKGNFPGRFSGRQFSNSRSEMNVSTLELGDSALYLCASSLAMGGRGGTEAFFGQGTRLTVV.

This clone was found once. The V gene is TRBV5-1, the J gene TRBJ1-2, with D maybe TRBD1 (5 bases). CDR3 length equals 13 residues. Germline V lookup: CDR1 SGHRS, CDR2 YFSETQ. Trimming stripped 3 bases from V and 3 bases from J, with 9 bases between. CDR3 sequence reads: CASSSTQDYGYTF. In DNA, the CDR3 is TGCGCCAGCAGCTCTACACAGGACTATGGCTACACCTTC. The complete variable domain, with remaining parts taken from reference TRBV5-1 and TRBJ1-2, reads KAGVTQTPRYLIKTRGQQVTLSCSPISGHRSVSWYQQTPGQGLQFLFEYFSETQRNKGNFPGRFSGRQFSNSRSEMNVSTLELGDSALYLCASSSTQDYGYTFGSGTRLTVV.

The gene calls are TRBV11-3 and TRBJ1-3; 9 nucleotides align to TRBD1. Germline assignment: CDR1 SGHNT and CDR2 YENEEA. V gave up 2 bases and J gave up 6 bases; unmatched junction bases: 5. This CDR3 comprises 15 residues. The CDR3 nucleotides are TGTGCCAGCAGCTTAACAGGGGGCTCTTCAAACACCATATATTTT. This sequence encodes CASSLTGGSSNTIYF. Using reference TRBV11-3 and TRBJ1-3 for the parts outside the CDR3, the full variable domain is EAGVVQSPRYKIIEKKQPVAFWCNPISGHNTLYWYLQNLGQGPELLIRYENEEAVDDSQLPKDRFSAERLKGVDSTLKIQPAELGDSAVYLCASSLTGGSSNTIYFGEGSWLTVV.

The V call is TRBV5-1, the J call TRBJ2-5; TRBD1 is a possible D gene (5 bases). CDR1 is SGHRS, CDR2 YFSETQ, per germline. The V gene lost 1 base and the J gene lost 5 bases, with 9 bases spanning the gap. The CDR3 contains 13 residues. The CDR3 protein is CASSLMGPETQYF. CDR3 sequence (DNA): TGCGCCAGCAGCTTGATGGGGCCGGAGACCCAGTACTTC. Using reference TRBV5-1 and TRBJ2-5 for the parts outside the CDR3, the full variable domain is KAGVTQTPRYLIKTRGQQVTLSCSPISGHRSVSWYQQTPGQGLQFLFEYFSETQRNKGNFPGRFSGRQFSNSRSEMNVSTLELGDSALYLCASSLMGPETQYFGPGTRLLVL.

The chain links TRBV9 to TRBJ2-5; 7 bases align to TRBD1. Germline V gives CDR1 SGDLS, CDR2 YYNGEE. The J segment lost 1 base and the V segment lost 3 bases, leaving 3 bases of the junction unmatched. The CDR3 is made up of 14 amino acids. The CDR3 loop reads CASSEGQPQETQYF. The CDR3 DNA follows: TGTGCCAGCAGCGAGGGACAGCCCCAAGAGACCCAGTACTTC. Together with reference TRBV9 and TRBJ2-5, the CDR3 gives the full variable domain: DSGVTQTPKHLITATGQRVTLRCSPRSGDLSVYWYQQSLDQGLQFLIQYYNGEERAKGNILERFSAQQFPDLHSELNLSSLELGDSALYFCASSEGQPQETQYFGPGTRLLVL.

The chain has TRBV28 and TRBJ2-7; perhaps TRBD2 as D (6 bases). V shed 5 bases and J shed 6 bases, with 14 bases lying between them. Germline V gene data show CDR1 as MDHEN and CDR2 as SYDVKM. The CDR3 spans 13 residues. The DNA of the CDR3 is TGTGCCAGCAGTCGACTAGTCTCGGCCGAGCAGTACTTC. Its protein product is CASSRLVSAEQYF.

The V gene is TRBV11-2, the J gene TRBJ2-3; 9 nucleotides line up with TRBD1. The V gene end was trimmed by 6 bases and the J gene end by 0 bases; junction bases not matched to a gene: 7. Germline V gene sequence: CDR1 SGHAT, CDR2 FQNNGV. The CDR3 extends over 16 amino acids. CDR3 loop: CASRSTGGASTDTQYF. Written as DNA, the CDR3 is TGTGCCAGCAGGTCCACAGGGGGCGCAAGCACAGATACGCAGTATTTT.

The V call is TRBV7-9, the J call TRBJ1-2; the D gene is possibly TRBD1 (6 bases). Germline CDR1 is SEHNR and CDR2 is FQNEAQ (reference sequence). CDR3 length: 14 residues. V was cut by 8 bases and J by 7 bases, with 20 bases left in between. Written as DNA, the CDR3 is TGTGCCAGCGGCCCGGGACACGGGATTCGTGGCTACACCTTC. Translating gives CASGPGHGIRGYTF. Supplemented by reference TRBV7-9 and TRBJ1-2, the full variable domain reads DTGVSQNPRHKITKRGQNVTFRCDPISEHNRLYWYRQTLGQGPEFLTYFQNEAQLEKSRLLSDRFSAERPKGSFSTLEIQRTEQGDSAMYLCASGPGHGIRGYTFGSGTRLTVV.

The chain is built from TRBV2 and TRBJ2-5, with 9 bases fitting TRBD1. Looked up from germline, CDR1 is SNHLY and CDR2 is FYNNEI. CDR3 length: 14 residues. Unmatched junction bases numbered 9, after V lost 8 bases and J lost 5 bases. The CDR3 here is CASYRDRAYETQYF. In nucleotides, the CDR3 is TGTGCCAGCTACCGGGACAGGGCCTATGAGACCCAGTACTTC.

This clone was counted once. The rearrangement joins TRBV10-2 to TRBJ1-4, with 7 bases aligning to TRBD1. The length of the CDR3 is 14 residues. V trimming: 4 bases; J trimming: 7 bases; junction bases outside the gene matches: 6. Germline V gives CDR1 WSHSY, CDR2 SAAADI. CDR3 sequence (DNA): TGCGCCAGCAGTGTGACGACAGGGAGTGAAAAACTGTTTTTT. This sequence encodes CASSVTTGSEKLFF.

The chain combines TRBV6-5 with TRBJ2-7, with D maybe TRBD2 (6 bases). Germline assignment: CDR1 MNHEY and CDR2 SVGAGI. Trimming shortened V by 0 bases and J by 3 bases, and 12 bases separated the two germline ends. This CDR3 is built from 15 residues. Here the CDR3 DNA reads TGTGCCAGCAGTTACTCTCTAGCGAGTAACTACGAGCAGTACTTC. Encoded protein: CASSYSLASNYEQYF.

The chain combines TRBV18 with TRBJ1-4, with 12 bases that match TRBD1. The CDR3 runs 17 residues. Germline values: CDR1 KGHSH, CDR2 LQKENI. After removal of 0 bases from V and 5 bases from J, the junction contained 4 bases not matched to a gene. The CDR3 reads CASSPPGQGARNEKLFF. The CDR3 region has the DNA TGTGCCAGCTCACCACCGGGACAGGGGGCTAGGAATGAAAAACTGTTTTTT. The full variable domain, its missing parts supplied by reference TRBV18 and TRBJ1-4, is NAGVMQNPRHLVRRRGQEARLRCSPMKGHSHVYWYRQLPEEGLKFMVYLQKENIIDESGMPKERFSAEFPKEGPSILRIQQVVRGDSAAYFCASSPPGQGARNEKLFFGSGTQLSVL.

The chain is built from TRBV29-1 and TRBJ2-2, with unresolved D. Per the germline V gene, CDR1 is SQVTM and CDR2 is ANQGSEA. This CDR3 spans 15 amino acids. The V end lost 0 bases, the J end lost 7 bases, and 15 bases lay between the germline ends. CDR3 coding DNA: TGCAGCGTTGAAGAATGGAGACCTGGTGGCGGGGAGCTGTTTTTT. Translation: CSVEEWRPGGGELFF.

The chain uses TRBV14 and TRBJ1-1; TRBD1 matches 7 bases. CDR1 is SGHDN and CDR2 is FVKESK in the germline V gene. The CDR3 sequence is 13 residues long. V was clipped by 6 bases and J by 8 bases; unmatched bases: 9. The CDR3 DNA is TGTGCCAGCAGTCAAAACAGGGGCTCGGAAGCTTTCTTT. Amino acid sequence: CASSQNRGSEAFF.

There are a few counts of this clone. This chain joins TRBV4-2 and TRBJ2-7; no definite D call. Between the trimmed V and J ends, which lost 3 bases and 0 bases, there was a span of 12 bases. CDR1 LGHNA and CDR2 YNFKEQ come from the germline V gene. The CDR3 totals 15 residues. The CDR3 bases are TGTGCCAGCAGCCAGGTAGGAGTAACCTCCTACGAGCAGTACTTC. This gives the protein CASSQVGVTSYEQYF.

A few counts support this clone. V and J are TRBV30 and TRBJ1-2; TRBD1 matches 8 bases. The CDR3 consists of 13 residues. J lost 7 bases, V lost 3 bases, and 7 bases had no gene match. Germline V lookup: CDR1 GTSNPN, CDR2 SVGIG (reference sequence). Here the CDR3 reads CAWRLTGGSGYTF. The CDR3 nucleotides read TGTGCCTGGAGACTAACAGGGGGGTCTGGCTACACCTTC.

This clone was counted a single time. This chain links TRBV4-2 with TRBJ2-2, with a possible D match to TRBD1 (5 bases). Germline V gene lookup returns CDR1 LGHNA and CDR2 YNFKEQ. V lost 0 bases to trimming and J lost 4 bases, with 6 bases between them. The CDR3 has 14 amino acids. The CDR3 spells CASSQDRVTGELFF. CDR3 in DNA: TGTGCCAGCAGCCAAGACAGGGTCACCGGGGAGCTGTTTTTT.

This chain connects TRBV4-2 to TRBJ2-2, with D maybe TRBD1 (5 bases). Germline V lookup: CDR1 LGHNA, CDR2 YNFKEQ. The CDR3 is 16 amino acids. V lost 0 bases to trimming and J lost 1 base, with 9 bases between them. CDR3 coding DNA: TGTGCCAGCAGCCAAGATAACAGGCGGAACACCGGGGAGCTGTTTTTT. Its translation is CASSQDNRRNTGELFF.